A selection of T cell receptor beta chains follows, all from one sample in a study of shared T cell receptors in the human thymus. Sequenced by immunoSEQ multiplex PCR; TCRdb stores in-frame clones only, minus some. The sample lists some 700,000 clones; 75% to 90% were seen once. These data were also filed under a second study, of human thymus T cells.

Material: thymocytes. Receptors originate from a girl less than two years old with a congenital heart defect. CDR3s include the opening cysteine and the closing phenylalanine or tryptophan. A D gene is named only where the DNA matches it firmly. Not every row has a clone size; where given, it reads once, few, many or a size class.

NA NA TRBJ2-7 TRBV11-2 CASSLAPRDSYEQYF TGTGCCAGCAGCTTAGCACCTCGGGACTCCTACGAGCAGTACTTC
NA TRBD1 TRBJ2-5 TRBV19 CASSMSRGETQYF TGTGCCAGTAGTATGTCCAGGGGGGAGACCCAGTACTTC
few TRBD1 TRBJ1-1 TRBV5-4 CASSTRGVGTEAFF TGTGCCAGCAGCACCAGGGGGGTTGGCACTGAAGCTTTCTTT
NA NA TRBJ1-5 TRBV27 CASSDFRTENSNQPQHF TGTGCCAGCTCTGATTTTAGGACAGAAAATAGCAATCAGCCCCAGCATTTT
NA NA TRBJ2-3 TRBV4-3 CASSPWGRTDTQYF TGCGCCAGCAGCCCGTGGGGGCGCACAGATACGCAGTATTTT
NA NA TRBJ2-1 TRBV5-1 CASSSHLGLTGPHNEQFF TGCGCCAGCAGCTCCCACCTTGGTCTGACAGGCCCCCACAATGAGCAGTTCTTC
NA NA TRBJ1-2 TRBV7-2 CASSLAGVDGYTF TGTGCCAGCAGCTTAGCAGGGGTGGATGGCTACACCTTC
NA TRBD1 TRBJ2-1 TRBV5-6 CASSLRTGYNEQFF TGTGCCAGCAGCCTACGGACAGGTTACAATGAGCAGTTCTTC
NA TRBD1 TRBJ1-1 TRBV7-2 CASSSITGGTEAFF TGTGCCAGCAGCTCCATTACAGGGGGGACTGAAGCTTTCTTT
few TRBD2 TRBJ2-1 TRBV7-6 CASSTGLAGSSYNEQFF TGTGCCAGCAGCACCGGACTAGCGGGGAGCTCCTACAATGAGCAGTTCTTC
NA TRBD1 TRBJ2-1 TRBV10-3 CAITPGTGFWNEQFF TGTGCCATCACGCCGGGGACAGGGTTTTGGAATGAGCAGTTCTTC
NA TRBD1 TRBJ1-6 TRBV19 CASGTGGPRSPLHF TGTGCCAGCGGAACAGGGGGCCCTAGGTCACCCCTCCACTTT